One sample yielded the 3 T cell receptor beta chains listed below, sequenced in a study of OX40 agonist ivuxolimab in advanced cancers. TCRdb keeps only in-frame clones here, not all; method: immunoSEQ multiplex PCR. The repertoire holds more than 80,000 clones, with 75% to 95% as singletons. This material consisted of CD4+ or CD8+ T cells sorted from blood, taken in a trial of the OX40 agonist ivuxolimab. The source of these receptors is an adult with an advanced solid tumor such as melanoma, head and neck, liver or kidney cancer.

The chain employs TRBV27 and TRBJ2-6, with D perhaps matching TRBD1 (7 bases). Trimming removed 5 bases at V and 0 bases at J, with 17 bases between. Germline CDR1 MNHEY, CDR2 SMNVEV (reference sequence). CDR3 length: 18 residues. The CDR3 sequence is CASSPMRDSSSGANVLTF. Here the CDR3 DNA reads TGTGCCAGCAGTCCAATGCGGGACAGCAGCTCTGGGGCCAACGTCCTGACTTTC. The full variable domain, in which reference TRBV27 and TRBJ2-6 provide the parts outside the CDR3, is EAQVTQNPRYLITVTGKKLTVTCSQNMNHEYMSWYRQDPGLGLRQIYYSMNVEVTDKGDVPEGYKVSRKEKRNFPLILESPSPNQTSLYFCASSPMRDSSSGANVLTFGAGSRLTVL.

This chain connects TRBV7-8 to TRBJ1-1; D might be TRBD1 (5 bases). The CDR3 covers 16 residues. Germline V gene data show CDR1 as SGHVS and CDR2 as FQNEAQ. Trimming shortened V by 3 bases and J by 0 bases, and 14 bases separated the two germline ends. The CDR3 DNA reads TGTGCCAGCAGCTTCGGGACTCTGTACATGAACACTGAAGCTTTCTTT. Translating it yields CASSFGTLYMNTEAFF.

CDR3 nucleotide sequence: TGTGCCAGCAGCTCCGGGCTGGGGCGGGGGAATGAGCAGTTCTTC. Amino acid sequence: CASSSGLGRGNEQFF. This chain links TRBV11-3 with TRBJ2-1; 7 nucleotides line up with TRBD2. Trimming removed 4 bases from V and 7 bases from J; junction bases left unmatched: 10. The CDR3 totals 15 residues. Germline-derived CDR1 and CDR2 are SGHNT and YENEEA.